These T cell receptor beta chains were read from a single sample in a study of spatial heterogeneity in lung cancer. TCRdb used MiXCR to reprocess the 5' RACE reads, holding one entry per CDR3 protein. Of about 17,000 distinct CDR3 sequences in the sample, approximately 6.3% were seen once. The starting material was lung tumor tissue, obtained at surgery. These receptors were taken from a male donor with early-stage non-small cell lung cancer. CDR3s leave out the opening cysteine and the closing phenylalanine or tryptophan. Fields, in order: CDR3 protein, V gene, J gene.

CDR3aa: ASSLYGGFEETQY; v_gene: TRBV7-9; j_gene: TRBJ2-5
CDR3aa: ASSKNPGTSGTRQF; v_gene: TRBV2; j_gene: TRBJ2-1
CDR3aa: ASSQVGTSEINEQF; v_gene: TRBV4-1; j_gene: TRBJ2-1
CDR3aa: SVHKNTGELF; v_gene: TRBV29-1; j_gene: TRBJ2-2
CDR3aa: VSSRPASVMNTEAF; v_gene: TRBV18; j_gene: TRBJ1-1
CDR3aa: ASSEMGRLSGNTIY; v_gene: TRBV6-1; j_gene: TRBJ1-3
CDR3aa: ASSLLNTGELF; v_gene: TRBV27; j_gene: TRBJ2-2
CDR3aa: SARQIEAF; v_gene: TRBV20-1; j_gene: TRBJ1-1
CDR3aa: SVARETYEQY; v_gene: TRBV29-1; j_gene: TRBJ2-7
CDR3aa: ASREGAGMNSPLH; v_gene: TRBV6-1; j_gene: TRBJ1-6
CDR3aa: AISESAGKDQPQH; v_gene: TRBV10-3; j_gene: TRBJ1-5
CDR3aa: SASLEGGDTDTQY; v_gene: TRBV20-1; j_gene: TRBJ2-3
CDR3aa: ASSYSMGDVYEQY; v_gene: TRBV6-6; j_gene: TRBJ2-7
CDR3aa: SVEASGELNYGYT; v_gene: TRBV29-1; j_gene: TRBJ1-2
CDR3aa: SARGLPSTDTQY; v_gene: TRBV20-1; j_gene: TRBJ2-3
CDR3aa: SAKAPTQETQY; v_gene: TRBV20-1; j_gene: TRBJ2-5
CDR3aa: ASSEFGGHQETQY; v_gene: TRBV6-1; j_gene: TRBJ2-5